Listed below are T cell receptor beta chains from one sample, sequenced in a study of OX40 agonist ivuxolimab in advanced cancers. The data were produced by immunoSEQ multiplex PCR, yet TCRdb's version contains in-frame clones alone and is incomplete. The table has tens of thousands of clones, 88% seen once. Here the sequenced sample was CD4+ or CD8+ T cells sorted from blood, taken in a trial of the OX40 agonist ivuxolimab. Receptors originate from an adult with an advanced solid tumor such as melanoma, head and neck, liver or kidney cancer. Both conserved end residues are part of each CDR3. D genes are given only for firm matches. Clone sizes are given selectively: once, few, many, or a class where the clone is expanded.

>TRBV18|-|medium-sized|TRBJ1-1
TGTGCCAGCTCACCGACTGGAGTAGGGTACACTGAAGCTTTCTTT
CASSPTGVGYTEAFF
>TRBV9|-|-|TRBJ1-4
TGTGCCAGCAGCCGGACGCCCCAAGAAAAACTGTTTTTT
CASSRTPQEKLFF
>TRBV10-3|-|-|TRBJ2-6
TGTGCCATCATGGGGAGCGCTGGGGCCAACGTCCTGACTTTC
CAIMGSAGANVLTF
>TRBV7-9|-|-|TRBJ2-3
TGTGCCAGCAGCCGCTCCGACGTAGGTACGCAGTATTTT
CASSRSDVGTQYF
>TRBV2|TRBD1|-|TRBJ1-5
TGTGCCAGCAGAGGGGACAGCCTCAATCAGCCCCAGCATTTT
CASRGDSLNQPQHF
>TRBV6-6|-|-|TRBJ1-5
TGTGCCAGCAGTTCGCCGGGATATAATCAGCCCCAGCATTTT
CASSSPGYNQPQHF
>TRBV2|-|-|TRBJ2-1
TGTGCCAGCCTTAGAGACAGCTCCTACAATGAGCAGTTCTTC
CASLRDSSYNEQFF
>TRBV5-1|TRBD1|-|TRBJ2-2
TGCGCCAGCAGCGGCTCCGGGACAGCGAACACCGGGGAGCTGTTTTTT
CASSGSGTANTGELFF
>TRBV6-6|TRBD1|-|TRBJ2-5
TGTGCCACCGAAGGACCCGGACAGGGTCAAGAGACCCAGTACTTC
CATEGPGQGQETQYF
>TRBV21-1|-|-|TRBJ2-2
TGTGCCAGCAGCAAAAGGGAGATCGGGGAGCTGTTTTTT
CASSKREIGELFF
>TRBV6-5|TRBD2|-|TRBJ2-3
TGTGCCAGCAGTCCTAGCGGGAGGGCCCAGGATACGCAGTATTTT
CASSPSGRAQDTQYF
>TRBV27|TRBD2|-|TRBJ2-1
TGTGCCAGCAGTCCTCGGACTAGCGGGGCCAATGAGCAGTTCTTC
CASSPRTSGANEQFF
>TRBV29-1|TRBD1|-|TRBJ1-3
TGCAGCGTTGAAGATAGGGACAGGGGCCCTGGAAACACCATATATTTT
CSVEDRDRGPGNTIYF
>TRBV28|TRBD1|once|TRBJ1-3
TGTGCCAGCAGTTCAGGACAGGGGACCTCTGGAAACACCATATATTTT
CASSSGQGTSGNTIYF
>TRBV10-2|-|-|TRBJ1-1
TGCGCCAGCAGTGAAGTAATCGAACCGAACACTGAAGCTTTCTTT
CASSEVIEPNTEAFF
>TRBV9|TRBD1|-|TRBJ1-2
TGTGCCAGCCAGGGGGGGGATGGCTACACCTTC
CASQGGDGYTF
>TRBV5-1|TRBD2|-|TRBJ2-1
TGCGCCAGCAGATCTAGCGGGGACAATGAGCAGTTCTTC
CASRSSGDNEQFF
>TRBV7-9|-|-|TRBJ2-3
TGTGCCAGCAGCTTAGTGGGTCGGACTAGCACAGATACGCAGTATTTT
CASSLVGRTSTDTQYF
>TRBV6-6|TRBD2|-|TRBJ2-5
TGTGCCAGCAGTCCAAGTAGCGGGGGAATCCAAGAGACCCAGTACTTC
CASSPSSGGIQETQYF
>TRBV5-1|-|-|TRBJ1-1
TGCGCCAGCAGCTTGGGTCAAGGTAGGGGGGTGCGTGACACTGAAGCTTTCTTT
CASSLGQGRGVRDTEAFF
>TRBV11-3|-|few|TRBJ2-2
TGTGCCAGCAGCTTAGTGGGAACCGGGGAGCTGTTTTTT
CASSLVGTGELFF
>TRBV30|-|-|TRBJ1-3
TGTGCCTGGAGCCTTGATCTCTCTGGAAACACCATATATTTT
CAWSLDLSGNTIYF
>TRBV5-5|TRBD1|-|TRBJ1-3
TGTGCCAGCAGCCGGGAGGGTTGGCAGGGGGCTGGAAACACCATATATTTT
CASSREGWQGAGNTIYF
>TRBV30|TRBD1|few|TRBJ1-3
TGTGCCCGAGGGACAGACTCTGGAAACACCATATATTTT
CARGTDSGNTIYF
>TRBV5-1|TRBD1|few|TRBJ2-3
TGCGCCAGCAGCTTGGGGCAGGGGGTTAGCACAGATACGCAGTATTTT
CASSLGQGVSTDTQYF
>TRBV5-1|-|-|TRBJ1-2
TGCGCCAGCAGCTGGGGGACACCTAACTATGGCTACACCTTC
CASSWGTPNYGYTF
>TRBV21-1|-|-|TRBJ1-1
TGTGCCAGCAGCAAAGCCTGGACAGGTTTGAACACTGAAGCTTTCTTT
CASSKAWTGLNTEAFF
>TRBV5-6|TRBD2|-|TRBJ2-7
TGTGCCAGCAGCTTGGGACTAGCGGGAGTCGAGCAGTACTTC
CASSLGLAGVEQYF
>TRBV30|-|-|TRBJ2-1
TGTGCCTGGAGTGAAAATGGCCGTGAGCAGTTCTTC
CAWSENGREQFF
>TRBV6-6|-|-|TRBJ1-5
TGTGCCAGCAGATTTCAGGGTTTAAATCAGCCCCAGCATTTT
CASRFQGLNQPQHF
>TRBV19|TRBD1|-|TRBJ1-5
TGTGCCAGTAGCACATATCCGGGACAGAATCAGCCCCAGCATTTT
CASSTYPGQNQPQHF
>TRBV5-4|TRBD1|few|TRBJ1-1
TGTGCCAGCAGCGAGGGACAGGGGGCGCGAGGGGCTTTCTTT
CASSEGQGARGAFF
>TRBV29-1|-|-|TRBJ1-2
TGCAGCGTTGAAGAGGCGGGAGCAGGCTACACCTTC
CSVEEAGAGYTF